A single sample gave rise to the 20 T cell receptor beta chains below, sequenced in a study of blood T cell repertoires in COVID-19. Sequenced by immunoSEQ multiplex PCR; TCRdb stores in-frame clones only, minus some. Among some 180,000 clones listed, 88% were seen once. The sequenced sample was peripheral blood. Receptor source: a middle-aged man with active or convalescent COVID-19.

The gene calls are TRBV2 and TRBJ2-7; D is possibly TRBD2 (7 bases). CDR3 length equals 17 residues. CDR1 and CDR2 from the germline V gene are SNHLY and FYNNEI. V was pared by 10 bases and J by 5 bases, with 30 bases between. The CDR3 protein is CAIGGGLQAGDKDEQYF. The DNA of the CDR3 is TGTGCCATTGGGGGGGGGCTACAGGCAGGTGATAAGGACGAGCAGTACTTC.

In its sample, this clone was seen once. V and J are TRBV5-1 and TRBJ1-1; tentatively, D is TRBD1 (5 bases). The CDR3 loop spans 15 amino acids. CDR1 SGHRS and CDR2 YFSETQ come from the germline V gene. V was pared by 1 base and J by 1 base, with 11 bases between. The CDR3 coding sequence is TGCGCCAGCAGCTTGAAAGGGGCACAGAACACTGAAGCTTTCTTT. Amino acid sequence: CASSLKGAQNTEAFF.

This clone was found once. In DNA form, the CDR3 reads TGTGCCAGCAGCTTAGGACTAGCGGTCTCCTACGAGCAGTACTTC. Amino acids: CASSLGLAVSYEQYF. The chain combines TRBV7-8 with TRBJ2-7; 9 bases line up with TRBD2. Germline V gene sequence: CDR1 SGHVS, CDR2 FQNEAQ. V dropped 1 base and J dropped 0; count of bases not matched to a gene: 1. CDR3 length: 15 amino acids.

CDR3 nucleotide sequence: TGTGCCAGCAGTTTATCTAGCGCGACATCCTACGAGCAGTACTTC. It yields the protein CASSLSSATSYEQYF. V gene TRBV28 combines with J gene TRBJ2-7; D is perhaps TRBD2 (6 bases). CDR3 length equals 15 residues. The V end lost 1 base, the J end lost 1 base, and 11 bases lay between the germline ends. Germline V CDR1 and CDR2: MDHEN, SYDVKM.

The chain recombines TRBV4-1 with TRBJ1-1; a possible D gene is TRBD1 (5 bases). Deletions cut 2 bases from V and 1 base from J, with 8 bases between. CDR3 length: 14 residues. The germline gives CDR1 MGHRA, CDR2 YSYEKL. CDR3 sequence reads: CASSQLDRNTEAFF. The DNA for the CDR3 is TGCGCCAGCAGCCAACTTGACAGGAACACTGAAGCTTTCTTT.

V usage is TRBV24-1 and J usage is TRBJ2-1; D not certain. Germline assignment: CDR1 KGHDR and CDR2 SFDVKD. V gave up 3 bases and J gave up 2 bases, with 10 bases separating them. The CDR3 has 15 amino acids. The CDR3 nucleotides are TGTGCCACCAGTGATCCCGCTAGAGCCTACAATGAGCAGTTCTTC. Protein sequence: CATSDPARAYNEQFF.

The chain has TRBV15 and TRBJ1-4; 7 nucleotides line up with TRBD1. CDR3 length equals 15 residues. V dropped 3 bases and J dropped 8; count of bases not matched to a gene: 9. Germline V gene lookup returns CDR1 LNHNV and CDR2 YYDKDF (reference sequence). CDR3 sequence: CATSSRGGVEEKLFF. The CDR3 nucleotides are TGTGCCACCAGCAGCAGAGGGGGCGTTGAGGAAAAACTGTTTTTT.

The CDR3 DNA reads TGTGCCAGCAGCTTAGACGTGACAGGGGTTGGAAACACCATATATTTT. Amino acids: CASSLDVTGVGNTIYF. This chain connects TRBV7-2 to TRBJ1-3; 8 bases match TRBD1. V gave up 1 base and J gave up 3 bases; unmatched junction bases: 5. Germline values: CDR1 SGHTA, CDR2 FQGNSA. The CDR3 sequence is 16 residues long.

This chain links TRBV13 with TRBJ2-3; 10 nucleotides match TRBD2. J was trimmed by 1 base and V by 5 bases; bases with no gene match: 9. Per germline, CDR1 PRHDT and CDR2 FYEKMQ (reference sequence). The CDR3 has 17 residues. The CDR3 region is CASSRHSGTSGTDTQYF. As DNA, the CDR3 is TGTGCCAGCAGCCGCCACTCAGGGACTAGCGGCACAGATACGCAGTATTTT.

The gene calls are TRBV5-4 and TRBJ1-1, with D possibly matching TRBD1 (6 bases). V lost 6 bases and J 0 bases, leaving 12 bases between the germline ends. The CDR3 is 14 residues long. Germline V gives CDR1 SGHNT, CDR2 YYREEE (reference sequence). The CDR3 DNA sequence: TGTGCCAGCAAGGACAGTAGAATGAACACTGAAGCTTTCTTT. Translation gives CASKDSRMNTEAFF.

J is TRBJ1-2 and V is TRBV5-4; 9 nucleotides agree with TRBD1. This CDR3 has 14 amino acids. Germline values: CDR1 SGHNT, CDR2 YYREEE (reference sequence). With 3 bases clipped from V and 4 bases from J, the junction kept 4 bases outside the gene matches. This CDR3 reads CASSSGTGSYGYTF. DNA of the CDR3: TGTGCCAGCAGCTCCGGGACAGGGTCCTATGGCTACACCTTC.

The J gene is TRBJ1-3, the V gene TRBV7-2; 7 bases agree with TRBD1. V lost 6 bases to trimming and J lost 3 bases; unmatched junction nucleotides: 14. CDR1 is SGHTA and CDR2 is FQGNSA in the germline V gene. CDR3 length: 17 amino acids. The CDR3 nucleotides are TGTGCCAGCAGGAGCTACATCGGGACAGCTGATGGAAACACCATATATTTT. Translation: CASRSYIGTADGNTIYF.

This chain connects TRBV12-3 or TRBV12-4 to TRBJ2-7; possible D gene TRBD2, 6 bases. This CDR3 spans 13 amino acids. The V gene lost 3 bases and the J gene lost 0 bases, with 6 bases spanning the gap. CDR3 DNA sequence: TGTGCCAGCAGTTTGCGGGACTCCTACGAGCAGTACTTC. Protein product: CASSLRDSYEQYF.

In its sample, this clone was seen once. The chain links TRBV4-2 to TRBJ2-7, with TRBD2 matching over 9 bases. The length of the CDR3 is 16 residues. Trimming took 0 bases from V and 1 from J; bases not matched to a gene: 4. The germline CDR1 and CDR2 sequences are LGHNA and YNFKEQ. The CDR3 reads CASSQDGSGSSYEQYF. The CDR3 nucleotides read TGTGCCAGCAGCCAAGATGGTAGCGGGAGTTCCTACGAGCAGTACTTC.

The V gene is TRBV5-4, the J gene TRBJ2-1; 7 bases align to TRBD2. This CDR3 region has 17 residues. J gave up 2 bases and V 4 bases, and 12 bases lay outside the gene matches. Germline V gene lookup returns CDR1 SGHNT and CDR2 YYREEE (reference sequence). This CDR3 is CASSDRERAGPYNEQFF. In DNA, the CDR3 is TGTGCCAGCAGCGACCGGGAGCGAGCGGGGCCCTACAATGAGCAGTTCTTC.

The chain is built from TRBV4-3 and TRBJ2-3; TRBD1 might be the D (5 bases). The CDR3 has 15 residues. V was pared by 0 bases and J by 8 bases, with 15 bases between. Germline CDR1 is LGHNA and CDR2 is YSLEER. The CDR3 nucleotides are TGCGCCAGCAGCCAAGAAGGACACGGCCCTGGTACGCAGTATTTT. Translating gives CASSQEGHGPGTQYF.

The chain recombines TRBV24-1 with TRBJ1-2; D is uncertain. The CDR3 has 16 amino acids. CDR1 is KGHDR and CDR2 is SFDVKD in the germline V gene. The V gene lost 4 bases and the J gene lost 2 bases, with 16 bases spanning the gap. The CDR3 nucleotides read TGTGCCACCAGTGACCATTCCAGGACGGGAAACTATGGCTACACCTTC. Amino acid sequence: CATSDHSRTGNYGYTF.

This sequence joins TRBV7-9 and TRBJ2-7; TRBD1 agrees at 9 bases. This CDR3 is built from 15 residues. CDR1 and CDR2 from the germline V gene are SEHNR and FQNEAQ (reference sequence). Trimming at V came to 5 bases and at J to 3 bases, leaving 8 bases not matched to a gene. In DNA form, the CDR3 reads TGTGCCAGCAGCCCTAGGGACAGGGTAGACTACGAGCAGTACTTC. It codes for CASSPRDRVDYEQYF.

The J gene is TRBJ1-2, the V gene TRBV7-3; 8 positions agree with TRBD1. The trim removed 1 base at V and 4 bases at J, leaving 5 bases unmatched. The CDR3 runs 15 residues. Germline V gene sequence: CDR1 SGHTA, CDR2 FQGTGA. The CDR3 is CASSLSTGGSYGYTF. The CDR3 nucleotides are TGTGCCAGCAGCTTAAGCACAGGGGGTAGCTATGGCTACACCTTC.

This chain connects TRBV4-2 to TRBJ1-5; possibly TRBD1 for D (6 bases). Germline values: CDR1 LGHNA, CDR2 YNFKEQ. Trimming stripped 0 bases from V and 3 bases from J, with 12 bases between. The CDR3 sequence is 16 residues long. The CDR3 bases are TGTGCCAGCAGCCAAGAGTTCCGACAGGCCAATCAGCCCCAGCATTTT. Its protein is CASSQEFRQANQPQHF.